This record concerns one T cell receptor beta chain sequence. The data belong to a study of neurological immune-mediated disorders. TCRdb fed the 5' RACE reads into MiXCR, producing one record per CDR3 protein. Here the sample spans tens of thousands of distinct CDR3 sequences, more than 10% being singletons. Germline V gives CDR1 LGHNA, CDR2 YSLEER. The CDR3 has 15 amino acids. With 3 bases clipped from V and 2 bases from J, the junction kept 4 bases outside the gene matches. The origin of this receptor is a woman aged 60-70 years with HTLV-1-associated myelopathy (HAM/TSP). The specimen was PBMCs. V is TRBV4-3 and J is TRBJ1-3; 7 bases agree with TRBD1. CDR3: CASSQQQGTGNTIYF. CDR3 in DNA: TGCGCCAGCAGCCAGCAACAGGGGACTGGAAACACCATATATTTT.